This note documents a single T cell receptor beta chain sequence. The target antigen is unknown. The study sorted every CD8+ T cell subset in triplicate at 300,000 cells each. Libraries were UMI-labeled 5' RACE TRB cDNA. TCRdb reprocessed the 5' RACE reads, keeping one entry per CDR3 protein, no DNA. The sample has about 40,000 distinct CDR3 sequences, and its top ten clones hold approximately 8%. The source of the sample is a study of CXCR3-negative and CXCR3-positive naive CD8 T cells. Study information: Summed over all libraries, TRB reads came to about 140 million, with about 1.5 +/- 0.3 million per library. Study-wide results and caveats: Within a donor, both naive subsets shared TRBV-TRBJ usage, unlike memory cells.

The length of the CDR3 is 12 residues. Germline V lookup: CDR1 MNHNY, CDR2 SVGAGI (reference sequence). The sample consisted of memory CD8+ T cells from blood. The chain joins TRBV6-6 to TRBJ2-7. The source of this sequence is a human donor in good health. Some clones in this sample may be carry-over from other donors' samples. This CDR3 is CASSYPGNEQYF.